Following are 3 T cell receptor delta chains from one sample sequenced in a study of gammadelta T cells in human blood. With CATT, TCRdb re-called clones from the RT-PCR reads. This table holds almost 300 delta-chain clones, around 45% found once. What was sequenced was non-Vgamma9Vdelta2 gamma-delta T cells from cord blood. These receptors all come from a newborn.

A note on this clone: TCRdb lists the protein of a much larger clone for this DNA, which differs at residue 7, so this is likely a read error; the protein given here is translated from the DNA itself. The chain links TRDV3 to TRDJ1, with D perhaps TRDD3 (5 bases). The V end lost 1 base, the J end lost 0 bases, and 15 bases lay between the germline ends. In germline, CDR1 is TVYSNPD, CDR2 GDNSRS (reference sequence). The CDR3 contains 15 residues. The CDR3 sequence: CAFNPPRDYTDKLIF. The CDR3 nucleotides are TGTGCCTTTAATCCCCCGAGGGATTACACCGATAAACTCATCTTT.

On this clone itself: TCRdb lists the protein of a much larger clone for this DNA, which differs at residue 10, so this is likely a read error; the protein given here is translated from the DNA itself. The chain links TRDV3 to TRDJ1; TRDD3 matches 7 bases. V dropped 1 base and J dropped 4; count of bases not matched to a gene: 12. In germline, CDR1 is TVYSNPD, CDR2 GDNSRS (reference sequence). This CDR3 spans 15 amino acids. In nucleotides, the CDR3 is TGTGCCTTTAATCCCCCGGGGGATTACATCGATAAACTCATCTTT. It yields the protein CAFNPPGDYIDKLIF.

A remark on this clone: A far more abundant clone sits one base away, making this likely a read error. In the same sample, other DNA sequences code for this CDR3. The chain recombines TRDV1 with TRDJ3; maybe TRDD3 (8 bases). The germline gives CDR1 TSWWSYY, CDR2 QGS. The ends were cut back, 3 bases at V and 4 bases at J, with 25 bases in the middle. The CDR3 is 21 residues long. CDR3 sequence reads: CALGDHSYVKGIPWDTRQMFF. CDR3 in DNA: TGTGCTCTTGGGGACCATTCCTACGTGAAGGGGATACCATGGGACACCCGACAGATGTTTTTC.